The 29 T cell receptor beta chains listed next were all sequenced from one sample in a study of tumor-infiltrating lymphocytes in primary liver carcinoma. Researchers drew blood RNA from unsorted whole blood and extracted germline DNA as well. From approximately 530 ng of total RNA, TCR beta-specific cDNA was reverse-transcribed using a constant-region primer. A slightly modified ARM-PCR protocol with three nested multiplex PCR rounds produced these TCR beta libraries. For around 9 cycles apiece, the opening two PCR rounds ran with TRBV1-TRBV30 forward primers and a C-beta reverse primer. TCRdb passed the multiplex PCR reads through MiXCR, listing each CDR3 protein once. The sample lists roughly 330,000 distinct CDR3 sequences, roughly two thirds occurring once. The sample comprised peripheral blood. The receptors shown here come from a man aged 40-49 years with primary liver carcinoma and hepatitis B virus infection.

This chain uses TRBV4-1 with TRBJ2-7, with TRBD1 matching over 11 bases. The V and J ends lost 9 bases and 2 bases, in that order; junction bases with no gene match: 12. The CDR3 is made up of 16 amino acids. The V gene's germline CDR1 is MGHRA and CDR2 YSYEKL. The CDR3 loop is CARCQETGQGAYEQYF. The CDR3 DNA reads TGCGCCAGATGCCAAGAAACGGGACAGGGGGCCTACGAGCAGTACTTC.

Comment on this clonotype: Germline is not matched at one junction end, which may reflect a read error. The J gene is TRBJ1-1, the V gene TRBV11-2; no firm D call. The CDR3 is 13 residues long. Germline V CDR1 and CDR2: SGHAT, FQNNGV. This CDR3 reads CASSLIGKTGASF. The CDR3, as DNA: TGTGCCAGCAGCTTGATCGGGAAGACTGGAGCTTCCTTT.

This sequence joins TRBV11-2 and TRBJ1-2, with no clear D. This CDR3 is built from 15 residues. The V gene's germline CDR1 is SGHAT and CDR2 FQNNGV. Trimming removed 0 bases at V and 6 bases at J, with 14 bases between. CDR3 in amino acids: CASSLDLYRNNGYTF. The CDR3 DNA reads as TGTGCCAGCAGCTTAGATCTATACAGAAACAATGGCTACACCTTC. Complete variable domain (other parts from reference TRBV11-2 and TRBJ1-2): EAGVAQSPRYKIIEKRQSVAFWCNPISGHATLYWYQQILGQGPKLLIQFQNNGVVDDSQLPKDRFSAERLKGVDSTLKIQPAKLEDSAVYLCASSLDLYRNNGYTFGSGTRLTVV.

The rearrangement links TRBV18 to TRBJ1-1; 8 bases fit TRBD1. The V gene end was trimmed by 6 bases and the J gene end by 4 bases; junction bases not matched to a gene: 4. Germline V gene sequence: CDR1 KGHSH, CDR2 LQKENI. The CDR3 has 13 residues. The CDR3 reads CASSRTGFTEAFF. DNA of the CDR3: TGTGCCAGCTCTCGGACAGGGTTCACTGAAGCTTTCTTT.

About this clonotype itself: This may stem from a read error, because a much larger clone lies one nucleotide away. V usage is TRBV4-2 and J usage is TRBJ2-2; 8 bases are a match to TRBD1. Germline V gene lookup returns CDR1 LGHNA and CDR2 YNFKEQ. The CDR3 is 18 amino acids. In DNA, the CDR3 is TGTGTCAGCAGCCACCGAACAGGGGGACAGGTTAACACCGGGGAGCTGTTTTTT. Its translation is CVSSHRTGGQVNTGELFF.

Details on this clonotype: A much larger clonotype is one base distant, so this may be a read error. V gene TRBV12-3 or TRBV12-4 combines with J gene TRBJ2-3; 7 bases line up with TRBD1. With V trimmed by 6 bases and J by 6 bases, 12 bases remained unmatched. This CDR3 spans 15 amino acids. This CDR3 reads CASRDDRELTDTQYF. CDR3 DNA: TGTGCCAGCAGAGATGACAGGGAGTTGACGGATACGCAGTATTTT.

The genes are TRBV5-1 and TRBJ2-5; unclear D gene. The ends were cut back, 3 bases at V and 2 bases at J, with 5 bases in the middle. CDR3 length: 12 residues. Per the germline V gene, CDR1 is SGHRS and CDR2 is YFSETQ. The CDR3 region is CASSWDQETQYF. The CDR3 DNA sequence: TGCGCCAGCAGCTGGGATCAAGAGACCCAGTACTTC.

Turning to this clonotype: One end of the junction is discordant with germline, which a read error may explain. The chain couples TRBV5-4 to TRBJ2-5; no clear D. The CDR3 has 14 amino acids. Germline V CDR1 and CDR2: SGHNT, YYREEE (reference sequence). The CDR3 DNA reads as TGTGTCAGCAGCCCCGTTGGGGTCCAAGAGACCCAGTACTTC. This codes for CVSSPVGVQETQYF.

A remark on this clonotype: A much larger clone is a single base away; this may be a read error. The V and J genes are TRBV12-3 or TRBV12-4 and TRBJ1-1, with D unresolved. The CDR3 spans 14 residues. Here the CDR3 DNA reads TGTGCCAGCAACCACCGACGGCTGAACACTGAAGCTTCCTTT. Translated: CASNHRRLNTEASF.

With respect to this clonotype: Its ends do not fully match the called genes, so a read error is possible. The V call is TRBV11-2, the J call TRBJ1-1, with D maybe TRBD1 (5 bases). The CDR3 extends over 11 amino acids. The V gene's germline CDR1 is SGHAT and CDR2 FQNNGV. The CDR3 nucleotides read TGTGCCGGCAGAGGCCAAGGGACAGCTTTCTTT. Amino acids: CAGRGQGTAFF. Full variable domain (rest looked up from reference TRBV11-2 and TRBJ1-1): EAGVAQSPRYKIIEKRQSVAFWCNPISGHATLYWYQQILGQGPKLLIQFQNNGVVDDSQLPKDRFSAERLKGVDSTLKIQPAKLEDSAVYLCAGRGQGTAFFGQGTRLTVV.

On this clonotype: This CDR3 fails to terminate in the conserved phenylalanine or tryptophan, so it likely reflects a read error. The chain recombines TRBV10-3 with TRBJ2-5, with 7 bases aligning to TRBD1. V dropped 3 bases and J dropped 5; count of bases not matched to a gene: 3. Germline lookup yields CDR1 ENHRY and CDR2 SYGVKD. The length of the CDR3 is 13 residues. The CDR3 loop is CAISERQGETQYS. CDR3 nucleotides: TGTGCCATCAGTGAAAGACAGGGCGAGACCCAGTACTCC.

This clonotype has a count of ten or more. The chain links TRBV29-1 to TRBJ2-2; 8 positions agree with TRBD2. CDR3 length equals 15 residues. Trimming took 0 bases from V and 3 from J; bases not matched to a gene: 3. Germline CDR1 SQVTM, CDR2 ANQGSEA. CDR3 coding DNA: TGCAGCGTTGAAGACGCGGGGGGTCACACCGGGGAGCTGTTTTTT. Translated: CSVEDAGGHTGELFF.

This clonotype was recorded many times. V is TRBV6-1 and J is TRBJ1-5; tentatively, D is TRBD1 (6 bases). Per the germline V gene, CDR1 is MNHNS and CDR2 is SASEGT. The V end was cut by 11 bases, the J end by 2 bases, with 13 bases between. The CDR3 is made up of 13 amino acids. CDR3 nucleotide sequence: TGTGCCTCAGGGGCGGGTGGCAATCAGCCCCAGCATTTT. It codes for CASGAGGNQPQHF.

As regards this clonotype: This may come from a read error, since a much larger clone is one base off. This chain links TRBV12-3 or TRBV12-4 with TRBJ1-1; 7 positions match TRBD1. The CDR3 totals 14 residues. The CDR3 is CTSSVDRMNTEAFF. The CDR3 bases are TGTACCAGCAGTGTGGACAGGATGAACACTGAAGCTTTCTTT.

Points on this clonotype: One end of the junction fails to match germline, which may point to a read error. The chain recombines TRBV11-2 with TRBJ2-7; maybe TRBD2 (5 bases). This CDR3 contains 16 residues. From germline, CDR1 is SGHAT and CDR2 FQNNGV. The CDR3 DNA sequence: TGTGCCAGCAGTTTAGATCTTCCCGGGGTTGGTTACGATCAGTACTTC. Amino acid sequence: CASSLDLPGVGYDQYF.

Notes on this clonotype: Mismatch with germline at one junction end may stem from a read error. This chain joins TRBV6-1 and TRBJ2-7; unclear D gene. Germline V gene sequence: CDR1 MNHNS, CDR2 SASEGT. The CDR3 extends over 15 amino acids. The chain's CDR3 is CASSDPNGFSYGQYF. Written as DNA, the CDR3 is TGTGCCAGCAGTGATCCTAACGGCTTCTCCTACGGGCAGTACTTC.

To note about this clonotype: Possible read error: a much larger clone is one base away. This chain uses TRBV6-5 with TRBJ2-5; tentative D call: TRBD2 (5 bases). CDR1 and CDR2 from the germline V gene are MNHEY and SVGAGI. Trimming pared 5 bases from V and 9 bases from J, leaving 19 bases between. The CDR3 sequence is 14 residues long. The CDR3 DNA is TGTGCCAGCAGTCGGAGGCACTTAGGGAAGTCCCAGTACTTC. This translates into CASSRRHLGKSQYF.

Comments on this clonotype: This may be a read error: a much more frequent sequence differs by one nucleotide. The genes are TRBV5-6 and TRBJ2-3; no reliable D call. The CDR3 covers 14 residues. Germline CDR1 and CDR2: SGHDT and YYEEEE. CDR3 DNA sequence: TGTGCCGGCAGAATGAACGGCAGGCAAAATACGCAGTATTTT. Amino acid sequence: CAGRMNGRQNTQYF.

The chain combines TRBV5-5 with TRBJ1-3, with 11 bases fitting TRBD1. Losses at the gene ends were 9 bases for V and 3 bases for J; bases not matched to a gene: 11. Germline CDR1 reads SGHKS; CDR2 reads YYEKEE (reference sequence). The CDR3 consists of 16 residues. The CDR3 protein is CATSPDRGLVGNTIYF. CDR3 DNA: TGTGCCACTTCCCCGGACAGGGGGCTCGTTGGAAACACCATATATTTT.

To note about this clonotype: A much bigger clone sits one base away, suggesting this may be a read error. The chain carries TRBV12-3 or TRBV12-4 and TRBJ2-3, with no clear D. The CDR3 length is 14 residues. CDR3 sequence reads: CASIETPSTDTHYF. CDR3 nucleotide sequence: TGTGCCAGCATCGAGACACCAAGCACAGATACGCATTATTTT.

The chain joins TRBV28 to TRBJ2-1, with D unclear. This CDR3 has 12 residues. Germline CDR1 is MDHEN and CDR2 is SYDVKM. Trimming took 4 bases from V and 9 from J, leaving 10 bases between them. The CDR3 sequence is CASSSAGIEQFF. In DNA, the CDR3 is TGTGCCAGCAGTTCTGCTGGTATTGAGCAGTTCTTC.

This clonotype was detected ten times or more. V gene TRBV4-1 combines with J gene TRBJ1-5; D not resolved. The V end lost 0 bases, the J end lost 4 bases, and 10 bases lay between the germline ends. Germline CDR1 and CDR2: MGHRA and YSYEKL. The CDR3 runs to 15 residues. DNA of the CDR3: TGCGCCAGCAGCCAAGATTCGAGAGGTAATCAGCCCCAGCATTTT. Translating it yields CASSQDSRGNQPQHF.

In regard to this clonotype: As the CDR3 is not closed by the conserved phenylalanine or tryptophan, this likely results from a read error. The chain is built from TRBV13 and TRBJ2-1; perhaps TRBD2 as D (6 bases). Germline CDR1 is PRHDT and CDR2 is FYEKMQ (reference sequence). This CDR3 has 12 residues. The DNA of the CDR3 is TGTGCCAACAGCCTAACTAGCTGTGAGCAGTTCTTA. Its translation is CANSLTSCEQFL.

This clonotype was counted at least ten times. The chain links TRBV6-5 to TRBJ2-6, with TRBD1 matching over 10 bases. Germline CDR1 and CDR2: MNHEY and SVGAGI. CDR3 size: 17 residues. Germline trimming cut 5 bases from V and 0 bases from J; bases unmatched to any gene: 4. The CDR3 DNA reads as TGTGCCAGCAGTCAGACAGGGGGCTTCTCTGGGGCCAACGTCCTGACTTTC. It codes for CASSQTGGFSGANVLTF.

The genes are TRBV4-1 and TRBJ2-7; D perhaps matches TRBD1 (5 bases). Germline CDR1 is MGHRA and CDR2 is YSYEKL. V dropped 3 bases and J dropped 7 bases, with 16 bases sitting between them. The CDR3 consists of 14 residues. This chain's CDR3 is CASSHAFRAYEQYF. The CDR3 DNA follows: TGCGCCAGCAGCCATGCTTTCAGGGCTTATGAGCAGTACTTC.

In its sample, this clonotype was seen a few times. J is TRBJ1-1 and V is TRBV14, with no clear D. The CDR3 runs to 13 residues. The V gene lost 0 bases and the J gene lost 5 bases, with 7 bases spanning the gap. Looked up from germline, CDR1 is SGHDN and CDR2 is FVKESK. The CDR3 region has the DNA TGTGCCAGCAGCCAAGAATTAGGGACTGAAGCTTTCTTT. This gives the protein CASSQELGTEAFF.

In its sample, this clonotype ranks as medium-sized. The gene calls are TRBV11-2 and TRBJ1-2; D may be TRBD1 (5 bases). The CDR3 has 12 amino acids. From germline, CDR1 is SGHAT and CDR2 FQNNGV. V shed 1 base and J shed 8 bases, with 8 bases lying between them. CDR3 bases: TGTGCCAGCAGCTTAGTGCAGGGAGGCTACACCTTC. Translated, it gives CASSLVQGGYTF.

This clonotype was seen many times. The chain uses TRBV29-1 and TRBJ2-3; D not certain. Trimming stripped 3 bases from V and 4 bases from J, with 14 bases between. Germline V CDR1 and CDR2: SQVTM, ANQGSEA. There are 14 residues in the CDR3. CDR3 sequence (DNA): TGCAGCGTTGAGTCCTATTCACGGCCAGATACGCAGTATTTT. Translating gives CSVESYSRPDTQYF.

This clonotype was detected ten times or more. It may be a read error: a sequence one base away is much more abundant. V is TRBV11-3 and J is TRBJ2-1, with 8 bases fitting TRBD2. CDR3 length: 13 residues. Per the germline V gene, CDR1 is SGHNT and CDR2 is YENEEA. The CDR3 reads CASSLTGGNEQSF. Here the CDR3 DNA reads TGTGCCAGCAGCTTAACGGGAGGGAATGAGCAGTCCTTC.